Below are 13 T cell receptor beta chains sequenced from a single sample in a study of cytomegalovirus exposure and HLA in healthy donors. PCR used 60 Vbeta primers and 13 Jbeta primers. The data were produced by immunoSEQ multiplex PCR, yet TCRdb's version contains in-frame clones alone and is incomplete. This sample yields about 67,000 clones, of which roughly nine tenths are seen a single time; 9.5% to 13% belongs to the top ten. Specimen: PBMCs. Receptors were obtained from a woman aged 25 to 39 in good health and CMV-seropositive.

Written as DNA, the CDR3 is TGTGCCAGCAGCTCGTCCTTAGCGGGACGCTACGAGCAGTACTTC. Protein: CASSSSLAGRYEQYF. The gene calls are TRBV5-5 and TRBJ2-7, with 8 bases matching TRBD2. The germline V gene encodes CDR1 SGHKS and CDR2 YYEKEE (reference sequence). The length of the CDR3 is 15 residues. The V segment lost 3 bases and the J segment 3 bases; nucleotides outside the gene matches: 8.

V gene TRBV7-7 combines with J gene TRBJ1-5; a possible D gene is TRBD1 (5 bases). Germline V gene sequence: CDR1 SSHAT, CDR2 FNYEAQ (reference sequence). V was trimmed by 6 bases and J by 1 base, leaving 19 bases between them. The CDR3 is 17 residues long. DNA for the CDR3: TGTGCCAGCAGGACCGAGCCCAGGGCCCACAGCAATCAGCCCCAGCATTTT. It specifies CASRTEPRAHSNQPQHF.

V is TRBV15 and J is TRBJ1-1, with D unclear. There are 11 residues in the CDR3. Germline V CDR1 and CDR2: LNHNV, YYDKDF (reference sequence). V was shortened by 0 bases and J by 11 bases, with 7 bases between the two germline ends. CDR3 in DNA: TGTGCCACCAGCAGAGATGGAGAGGCTTTCTTT. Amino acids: CATSRDGEAFF.

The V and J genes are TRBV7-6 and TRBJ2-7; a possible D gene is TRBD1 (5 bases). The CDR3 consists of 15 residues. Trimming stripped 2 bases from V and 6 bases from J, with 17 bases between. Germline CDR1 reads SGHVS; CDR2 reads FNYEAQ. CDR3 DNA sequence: TGTGCCAGCAGCTTAAGGTCCAGGGTGGGCCCCGAGCAGTACTTC. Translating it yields CASSLRSRVGPEQYF.

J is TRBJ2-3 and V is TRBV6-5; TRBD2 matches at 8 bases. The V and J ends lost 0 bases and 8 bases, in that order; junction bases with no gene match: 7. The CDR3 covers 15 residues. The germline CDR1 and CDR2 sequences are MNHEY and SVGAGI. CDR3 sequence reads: CASSYSELAGPTQYF. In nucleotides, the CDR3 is TGTGCCAGCAGTTACTCGGAGCTAGCGGGTCCTACGCAGTATTTT.

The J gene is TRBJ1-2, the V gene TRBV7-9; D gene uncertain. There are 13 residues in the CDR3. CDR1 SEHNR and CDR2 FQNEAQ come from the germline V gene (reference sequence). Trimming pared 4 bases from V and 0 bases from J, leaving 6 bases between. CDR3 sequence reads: CASSSVTNYGYTF. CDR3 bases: TGTGCCAGCAGCTCCGTTACTAACTATGGCTACACCTTC.

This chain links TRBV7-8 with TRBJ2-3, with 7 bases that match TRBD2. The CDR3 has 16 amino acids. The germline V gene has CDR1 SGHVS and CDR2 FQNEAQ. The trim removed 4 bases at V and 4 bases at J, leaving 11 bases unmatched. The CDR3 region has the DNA TGTGCCAGCAGCTCCATGGGGGGGAGACAGCCAGATACGCAGTATTTT. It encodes CASSSMGGRQPDTQYF.

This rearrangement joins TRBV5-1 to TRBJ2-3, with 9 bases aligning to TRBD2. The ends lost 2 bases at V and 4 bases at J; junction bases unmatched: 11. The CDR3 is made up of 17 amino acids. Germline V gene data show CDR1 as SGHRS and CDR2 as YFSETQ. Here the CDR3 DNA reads TGCGCCAGCAGCTTAATTAGCGGGAGAGGAGGCGCAGATACGCAGTATTTT. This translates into CASSLISGRGGADTQYF.

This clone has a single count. The CDR3 spells CSVQGYTEAFF. For the CDR3, the DNA is TGCAGCGTTCAGGGTTACACTGAAGCTTTCTTT. The genes are TRBV29-1 and TRBJ1-1; tentatively, D is TRBD1 (5 bases). V lost 5 bases to trimming and J lost 3 bases, with 7 bases between them. The CDR3 totals 11 residues. The germline gives CDR1 SQVTM, CDR2 ANQGSEA.

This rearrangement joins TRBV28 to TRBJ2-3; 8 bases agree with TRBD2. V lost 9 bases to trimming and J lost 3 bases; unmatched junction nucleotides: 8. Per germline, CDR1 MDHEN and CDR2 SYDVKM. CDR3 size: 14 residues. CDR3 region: CASSPRGGTDTQYF. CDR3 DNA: TGTGCCAGTTCTCCTCGGGGGGGAACAGATACGCAGTATTTT.

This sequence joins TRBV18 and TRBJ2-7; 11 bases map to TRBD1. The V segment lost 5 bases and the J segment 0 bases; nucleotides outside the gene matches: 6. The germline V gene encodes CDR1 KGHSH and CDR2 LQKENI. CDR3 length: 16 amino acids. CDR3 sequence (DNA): TGTGCCAGCTCAATATACGGGACAGGGGGCTCCTACGAGCAGTACTTC. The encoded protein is CASSIYGTGGSYEQYF.

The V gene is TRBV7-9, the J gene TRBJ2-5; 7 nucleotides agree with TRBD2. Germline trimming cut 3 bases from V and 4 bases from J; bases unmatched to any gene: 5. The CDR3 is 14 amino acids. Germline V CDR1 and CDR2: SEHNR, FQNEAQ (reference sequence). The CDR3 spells CASSFGTNLETQYF. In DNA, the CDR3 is TGTGCCAGCAGCTTCGGGACTAATTTAGAGACCCAGTACTTC.

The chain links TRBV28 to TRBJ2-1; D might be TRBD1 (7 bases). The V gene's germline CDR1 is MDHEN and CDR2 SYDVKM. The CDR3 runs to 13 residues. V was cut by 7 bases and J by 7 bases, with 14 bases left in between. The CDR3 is CASKEGAENEQFF. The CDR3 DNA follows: TGTGCCAGCAAGGAGGGGGCGGAAAATGAGCAGTTCTTC.